These T cell receptor beta chains were read from a single sample in a study of post-analysis software for immune sequencing data. TCRdb reanalysed the PCR reads using MiXCR and keeps one entry per CDR3 protein. Of fewer than 850,000 distinct CDR3 sequences listed, about 27% are singletons. The sequencing input was blood. These receptor sequences come from a girl aged 5 to 17 with multiple sclerosis. The CDR3 runs from the conserved cysteine through the conserved F or W. A D gene is named only where the DNA matches it firmly. For some rows the clone size is stated as once, few or many, or as a class when expanded; others skip it.

clone_size: few
d_call: NA
v_call: TRBV12-3/TRBV12-4
j_call: TRBJ2-7
cdr3_aa: CASSTLVGGASRYEQYF
cdr3_nt: TGTGCCAGCAGTACATTAGTTGGGGGGGCGAGTAGGTACGAGCAGTACTTC

clone_size: many
d_call: TRBD2
v_call: TRBV10-3
j_call: TRBJ2-1
cdr3_aa: CAISESTSGNNEQFF
cdr3_nt: TGTGCCATCAGTGAGTCGACTAGCGGAAACAATGAGCAGTTCTTC

clone_size: NA
d_call: TRBD1
v_call: TRBV12-3/TRBV12-4
j_call: TRBJ2-7
cdr3_aa: CASSSNRDRGEQYF
cdr3_nt: TGTGCCAGCAGTTCCAACAGGGACAGGGGCGAGCAGTACTTC

clone_size: NA
d_call: TRBD2
v_call: TRBV20-1
j_call: TRBJ2-7
cdr3_aa: CSARDGLAGTYEQYF
cdr3_nt: TGCAGTGCTAGAGACGGACTAGCTGGCACCTACGAGCAGTACTTC

clone_size: NA
d_call: NA
v_call: TRBV6-5
j_call: TRBJ2-7
cdr3_aa: CASSWATGFEQYF
cdr3_nt: TGTGCCAGCAGCTGGGCGACCGGATTCGAGCAGTACTTC

clone_size: NA
d_call: TRBD1
v_call: TRBV12-3/TRBV12-4
j_call: TRBJ1-2
cdr3_aa: CASSPDRPFIYGYTF
cdr3_nt: TGTGCCAGCAGCCCGGACAGGCCCTTTATCTATGGCTACACCTTC

clone_size: NA
d_call: NA
v_call: TRBV7-2
j_call: TRBJ2-1
cdr3_aa: CASSLIPGVNEQFF
cdr3_nt: TGCGCCAGCAGCTTGATTCCGGGGGTCAATGAGCAGTTCTTC

clone_size: once
d_call: TRBD1
v_call: TRBV5-1
j_call: TRBJ1-1
cdr3_aa: CASSRGGNRGGTEAFF
cdr3_nt: TGCGCCAGCAGCCGTGGAGGGAACAGGGGAGGGACTGAAGCTTTCTTT

clone_size: few
d_call: TRBD2
v_call: TRBV29-1
j_call: TRBJ2-3
cdr3_aa: CSVAGLAGGGSTDTQYF
cdr3_nt: TGCAGCGTTGCGGGACTAGCGGGAGGAGGCAGCACAGATACGCAGTATTTT

clone_size: NA
d_call: NA
v_call: TRBV5-1
j_call: TRBJ1-1
cdr3_aa: CASSLVGALNTEAFF
cdr3_nt: TGCGCCAGCAGCTTGGTCGGGGCCCTGAACACTGAAGCTTTCTTT

clone_size: many
d_call: TRBD2
v_call: TRBV7-2
j_call: TRBJ2-7
cdr3_aa: CASSLEGGSAYEQYF
cdr3_nt: TGTGCCAGCAGCTTAGAGGGCGGGAGTGCCTACGAGCAGTACTTC

clone_size: few
d_call: NA
v_call: TRBV29-1
j_call: TRBJ2-6
cdr3_aa: CSVGGFSGANVLTF
cdr3_nt: TGCAGCGTTGGTGGGTTCTCTGGGGCCAACGTCCTGACTTTC

clone_size: few
d_call: NA
v_call: TRBV21-1
j_call: TRBJ2-3
cdr3_aa: CASSKVSTDTQYF
cdr3_nt: TGTGCCAGCAGCAAAGTTAGCACAGATACGCAGTATTTT

clone_size: NA
d_call: NA
v_call: TRBV7-2
j_call: TRBJ1-5
cdr3_aa: CASSSKGVGQPQHF
cdr3_nt: TGTGCCAGCAGCTCGAAGGGGGTAGGACAGCCCCAGCATTTT

clone_size: NA
d_call: TRBD2
v_call: TRBV7-8
j_call: TRBJ2-5
cdr3_aa: CASSLGSGGWETQYF
cdr3_nt: TGTGCCAGCAGCTTAGGTAGCGGGGGCTGGGAGACCCAGTACTTC

clone_size: NA
d_call: TRBD2
v_call: TRBV5-1
j_call: TRBJ2-3
cdr3_aa: CASSMIAGVRDTQYF
cdr3_nt: TGCGCCAGCAGTATGATAGCGGGAGTAAGAGATACGCAGTATTTT

clone_size: few
d_call: NA
v_call: TRBV20-1
j_call: TRBJ2-1
cdr3_aa: CSASTRDEQFF
cdr3_nt: TGCAGTGCTAGTACGCGGGATGAGCAGTTCTTC

clone_size: few
d_call: NA
v_call: TRBV11-1
j_call: TRBJ2-3
cdr3_aa: CASSLRLDTQYF
cdr3_nt: TGTGCCAGCAGCTTACGTTTAGATACGCAGTATTTT

clone_size: NA
d_call: NA
v_call: TRBV5-6
j_call: TRBJ1-2
cdr3_aa: CASSLAGPRGYTF
cdr3_nt: TGTGCCAGCAGCTTGGCTGGGCCTCGAGGCTACACCTTC

clone_size: few
d_call: TRBD1
v_call: TRBV29-1
j_call: TRBJ1-2
cdr3_aa: CSVYGTENGYTF
cdr3_nt: TGCAGCGTCTATGGGACAGAAAATGGCTACACCTTC

clone_size: few
d_call: TRBD1
v_call: TRBV5-1
j_call: TRBJ2-1
cdr3_aa: CASSLGGTGPGNEQFF
cdr3_nt: TGCGCCAGCAGCTTGGGGGGGACAGGGCCGGGCAATGAGCAGTTCTTC

clone_size: NA
d_call: NA
v_call: TRBV20-1
j_call: TRBJ1-3
cdr3_aa: CSAPGRSGHTIYF
cdr3_nt: TGCAGTGCCCCGGGCCGGTCGGGTCACACCATATATTTT

clone_size: few
d_call: NA
v_call: TRBV28
j_call: TRBJ2-7
cdr3_aa: CASSPPSRERYEQYF
cdr3_nt: TGTGCCAGCAGTCCCCCATCTAGGGAAAGGTACGAGCAGTACTTC

clone_size: NA
d_call: NA
v_call: TRBV9
j_call: TRBJ2-3
cdr3_aa: CASSVGFTSPRTDTQYF
cdr3_nt: TGTGCCAGCAGCGTAGGTTTTACGTCGCCCCGCACAGATACGCAGTATTTT

clone_size: NA
d_call: TRBD1
v_call: TRBV7-2
j_call: TRBJ2-5
cdr3_aa: CASSPGQGWMETQYF
cdr3_nt: TGTGCCAGCAGCCCTGGACAGGGGTGGATGGAGACCCAGTACTTC

clone_size: many
d_call: TRBD2
v_call: TRBV7-2
j_call: TRBJ2-1
cdr3_aa: CASSDSGGRYNEQFF
cdr3_nt: TGTGCCAGCAGCGATAGCGGGGGGAGGTACAATGAGCAGTTCTTC